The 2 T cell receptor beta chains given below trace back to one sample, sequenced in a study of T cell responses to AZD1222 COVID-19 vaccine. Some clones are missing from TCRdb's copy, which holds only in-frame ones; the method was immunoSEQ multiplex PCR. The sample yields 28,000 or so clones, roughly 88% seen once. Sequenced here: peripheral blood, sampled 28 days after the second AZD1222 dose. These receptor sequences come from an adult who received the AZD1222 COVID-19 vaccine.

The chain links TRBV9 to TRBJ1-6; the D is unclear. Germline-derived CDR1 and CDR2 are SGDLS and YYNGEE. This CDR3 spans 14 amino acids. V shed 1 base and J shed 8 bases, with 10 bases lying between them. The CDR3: CASSVKAWDSPLHF. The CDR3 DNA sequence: TGTGCCAGCAGCGTAAAAGCTTGGGATTCACCCCTCCACTTT.

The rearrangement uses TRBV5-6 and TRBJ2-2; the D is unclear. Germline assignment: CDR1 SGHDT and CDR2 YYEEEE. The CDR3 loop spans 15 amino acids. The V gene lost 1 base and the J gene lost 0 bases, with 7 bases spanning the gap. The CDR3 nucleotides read TGTGCCAGCAGCTTGATTGGATCGAACACCGGGGAGCTGTTTTTT. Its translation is CASSLIGSNTGELFF.